The 11 T cell receptor beta chains below come from one sample, sequenced in a study of OX40 agonist ivuxolimab in advanced cancers. Here immunoSEQ multiplex PCR was the method, and the copy in TCRdb shows in-frame clones only, minus some. The sample records 100,000 to 150,000 clones, less than 95% being singletons. Source: CD4+ or CD8+ T cells sorted from blood, taken in a trial of the OX40 agonist ivuxolimab. The receptors shown here come from an adult with an advanced solid tumor such as melanoma, head and neck, liver or kidney cancer.

The chain employs TRBV5-4 and TRBJ2-1; no reliable D call. V dropped 3 bases and J dropped 4 bases, with 8 bases sitting between them. This CDR3 has 13 residues. Germline V gene lookup returns CDR1 SGHNT and CDR2 YYREEE (reference sequence). The CDR3 sequence: CASSSLVYNEQFF. For the CDR3, the DNA is TGTGCCAGCAGCTCCCTCGTTTACAATGAGCAGTTCTTC.

This clone was detected once. This sample includes further DNA sequences coding for the same CDR3. The gene calls are TRBV19 and TRBJ1-3; a possible D gene is TRBD1 (6 bases). The CDR3 runs 18 residues. With 0 bases removed from V and 0 bases from J, the gap between germline ends came to 15 bases. CDR1 LNHDA and CDR2 SQIVND come from the germline V gene (reference sequence). The CDR3 protein is CASSIDRWMDSSGNTIYF. In DNA form, the CDR3 reads TGTGCCAGTAGTATAGATCGATGGATGGACAGCTCTGGAAACACCATATATTTT.

The genes are TRBV5-1 and TRBJ1-3; no firm D call. CDR1 SGHRS and CDR2 YFSETQ come from the germline V gene. V was trimmed by 0 bases and J by 3 bases, leaving 16 bases between them. This CDR3 has 17 amino acids. Written as DNA, the CDR3 is TGCGCCAGCAGCTTGGAGGGCCAGTCGATCGGTGGAAACACCATATATTTT. It translates to CASSLEGQSIGGNTIYF.

The chain recombines TRBV4-3 with TRBJ2-1; D possibly corresponds to TRBD1 (6 bases). V was cut by 0 bases and J by 5 bases, with 8 bases left in between. CDR3 length: 14 amino acids. Germline V gene lookup returns CDR1 LGHNA and CDR2 YSLEER. The CDR3 coding sequence is TGCGCCAGCAGCCAAGAGGGACACCACAATGAGCAGTTCTTC. Translating it yields CASSQEGHHNEQFF.

The chain joins TRBV19 to TRBJ1-4; D gene unclear. This CDR3 contains 11 residues. Trimming took 5 bases from V and 13 from J, leaving 11 bases between them. The germline gives CDR1 LNHDA, CDR2 SQIVND (reference sequence). CDR3 nucleotide sequence: TGTGCCAGTAGTGGACGATACGGACTGTTTTTT. Its protein product is CASSGRYGLFF.

The gene calls are TRBV5-1 and TRBJ1-3; D gene unclear. Trimming left V 2 bases short and J 4 bases short, with 7 bases between. Per germline, CDR1 SGHRS and CDR2 YFSETQ. The CDR3 is made up of 13 amino acids. CDR3 nucleotides: TGCGCCAGCAGCTTTGAAGGGGGAAACACCATATATTTT. This translates into CASSFEGGNTIYF.

The J gene is TRBJ2-2, the V gene TRBV7-3, with D perhaps TRBD2 (5 bases). The V and J ends lost 5 bases and 5 bases respectively, with 12 bases between them. Per the germline V gene, CDR1 is SGHTA and CDR2 is FQGTGA. The CDR3 loop spans 14 amino acids. CDR3 protein: CASSRGPGTGELFF. The CDR3 DNA reads TGTGCCAGCAGCCGGGGTCCGGGGACCGGGGAGCTGTTTTTT. The entire variable domain, with the rest obtained from reference TRBV7-3 and TRBJ2-2, is as follows: GAGVSQTPSNKVTEKGKYVELRCDPISGHTALYWYRQSLGQGPEFLIYFQGTGAADDSGLPNDRFFAVRPEGSVSTLKIQRTERGDSAVYLCASSRGPGTGELFFGEGSRLTVL.

This clone came up once. The V and J genes are TRBV11-2 and TRBJ1-5; D might be TRBD1 (5 bases). This CDR3 has 15 amino acids. The germline V and J ends were trimmed by 2 bases and 0 bases, with 8 bases remaining between them. Germline-derived CDR1 and CDR2 are SGHAT and FQNNGV. CDR3 in amino acids: CASSLSTGSNQPQHF. As DNA, the CDR3 is TGTGCCAGCAGCTTATCCACAGGTAGCAATCAGCCCCAGCATTTT.

The chain carries TRBV4-3 and TRBJ2-2, with D hard to call. Trimming took 0 bases from V and 1 from J, leaving 12 bases between them. There are 17 residues in the CDR3. Germline V gene lookup returns CDR1 LGHNA and CDR2 YSLEER. Here the CDR3 reads CASSQDAHPGNTGELFF. DNA of the CDR3: TGCGCCAGCAGCCAAGATGCCCATCCGGGGAACACCGGGGAGCTGTTTTTT.

The gene calls are TRBV11-2 and TRBJ2-1; 8 bases are a match to TRBD2. CDR1 and CDR2 from the germline V gene are SGHAT and FQNNGV. The CDR3 runs to 15 residues. The junction had 3 bases not matched to a gene; V was cut back by 1 base and J by 4 bases. CDR3 sequence: CASSLASGSYNEQFF. As DNA, the CDR3 is TGTGCCAGCAGCTTAGCGAGCGGGAGTTACAATGAGCAGTTCTTC. The full variable domain, completed using reference TRBV11-2 and TRBJ2-1, is EAGVAQSPRYKIIEKRQSVAFWCNPISGHATLYWYQQILGQGPKLLIQFQNNGVVDDSQLPKDRFSAERLKGVDSTLKIQPAKLEDSAVYLCASSLASGSYNEQFFGPGTRLTVL.

This chain links TRBV5-1 with TRBJ1-1; D perhaps matches TRBD1 (6 bases). Between the trimmed V and J ends, which lost 0 bases and 8 bases, there was a span of 11 bases. Per the germline V gene, CDR1 is SGHRS and CDR2 is YFSETQ. The CDR3 is 13 amino acids. CDR3 sequence: CASSLAGRGEAFF. The CDR3 nucleotides read TGCGCCAGCAGCTTGGCCGGCAGGGGCGAAGCTTTCTTT.